These T cell receptor beta chains were read from a single sample in a study of cytomegalovirus exposure and HLA in healthy donors. Some clones are missing from TCRdb's copy, which holds only in-frame ones; the method was immunoSEQ multiplex PCR. The profile shows approximately 89,000 clones, 76% of them singletons. Sequencing was performed on PBMCs. The source is a male donor in good health and CMV-seronegative. CDR3s include the opening cysteine and the closing phenylalanine or tryptophan. The order of the fields is clone size, D gene, J gene, V gene, CDR3 DNA, CDR3 protein. A D gene is named only where the DNA matches it firmly. Part of the rows lack a size; the others show once, few, many or a class for expanded clones.

abundance: few
d_gene: NA
j_gene: TRBJ2-2
v_gene: TRBV5-1
CDR3nt: TGCGCCAGCAGCTTGGTCTCGAGAAGGGGAAACACCGGGGAGCTGTTTTTT
CDR3aa: CASSLVSRRGNTGELFF

abundance: NA
d_gene: TRBD1
j_gene: TRBJ2-7
v_gene: TRBV10-3
CDR3nt: TGTGCCATCAGTGAGCCCCCGGGACAGGACCGCTACGAGCAGTACTTC
CDR3aa: CAISEPPGQDRYEQYF

abundance: NA
d_gene: TRBD1
j_gene: TRBJ2-5
v_gene: TRBV28
CDR3nt: TGTGCCAGCAGTAAGCGCCAGGGGGTGGGGCGGGAGACCCAGTACTTC
CDR3aa: CASSKRQGVGRETQYF

abundance: NA
d_gene: NA
j_gene: TRBJ2-2
v_gene: TRBV10-2
CDR3nt: TGCGCCAGCAGTGAGTACGTTGAGGGCACCGGGGAGCTGTTTTTT
CDR3aa: CASSEYVEGTGELFF

abundance: NA
d_gene: NA
j_gene: TRBJ2-3
v_gene: TRBV14
CDR3nt: TGTGCCAGCAGCCCTCTTTGGGAGAGCGCAGATACGCAGTATTTT
CDR3aa: CASSPLWESADTQYF

abundance: NA
d_gene: NA
j_gene: TRBJ1-3
v_gene: TRBV28
CDR3nt: TGTGCCAGCAGTTTACCCGTGGACAGTGGAAACACCATATATTTT
CDR3aa: CASSLPVDSGNTIYF

abundance: NA
d_gene: NA
j_gene: TRBJ2-7
v_gene: TRBV18
CDR3nt: TGTGCCAGCTCACCCGGACAAAGCTCCTACGAGCAGTACTTC
CDR3aa: CASSPGQSSYEQYF

abundance: NA
d_gene: NA
j_gene: TRBJ2-3
v_gene: TRBV7-8
CDR3nt: TGTGCCAGCAGCTTAGCGAGGAGCACAGATACGCAGTATTTT
CDR3aa: CASSLARSTDTQYF

abundance: NA
d_gene: TRBD1
j_gene: TRBJ1-6
v_gene: TRBV18
CDR3nt: TGTGCCAGCTCACGGGGGACAGGCGATTATTCACCCCTCCACTTT
CDR3aa: CASSRGTGDYSPLHF

abundance: NA
d_gene: NA
j_gene: TRBJ1-1
v_gene: TRBV21-1
CDR3nt: TGTGCCAGCAGCAAAGTAGCAGGGGGCAAAAACACTGAAGCTTTCTTT
CDR3aa: CASSKVAGGKNTEAFF

abundance: NA
d_gene: TRBD1
j_gene: TRBJ1-2
v_gene: TRBV19
CDR3nt: TGTGCCAGTAGTAGGGGACAGCCTTTTGGCTACACCTTC
CDR3aa: CASSRGQPFGYTF

abundance: NA
d_gene: TRBD1
j_gene: TRBJ1-1
v_gene: TRBV6-5
CDR3nt: TGTGCCAGCAGCGACAGGGTGAACACTGAAGCTTTCTTT
CDR3aa: CASSDRVNTEAFF

abundance: NA
d_gene: NA
j_gene: TRBJ2-1
v_gene: TRBV19
CDR3nt: TGTGCCAGTAGTACAGGACTTCCATTAAGCCCCTACAATGAGCAGTTCTTC
CDR3aa: CASSTGLPLSPYNEQFF

abundance: NA
d_gene: NA
j_gene: TRBJ2-3
v_gene: TRBV2
CDR3nt: TGTGCCAGCAAATCCGCCCGGGAGACAGATACGCAGTATTTT
CDR3aa: CASKSARETDTQYF

abundance: NA
d_gene: TRBD1
j_gene: TRBJ1-2
v_gene: TRBV27
CDR3nt: TGTGCCAGCGGAGACAGGGCCATTTTCTATGGCTACACCTTC
CDR3aa: CASGDRAIFYGYTF

abundance: NA
d_gene: TRBD1
j_gene: TRBJ2-3
v_gene: TRBV7-9
CDR3nt: TGTGCCAGCAGCTCGGACAGGCTAAGCACAGATACGCAGTATTTT
CDR3aa: CASSSDRLSTDTQYF

abundance: NA
d_gene: NA
j_gene: TRBJ1-4
v_gene: TRBV6-1
CDR3nt: TGTGCCAGCAGTGAAGAGGCAGGGGCCGGGGAAAAACTGTTTTTT
CDR3aa: CASSEEAGAGEKLFF

abundance: NA
d_gene: NA
j_gene: TRBJ1-2
v_gene: TRBV25-1
CDR3nt: TGTGCCAGCAGTGAATCAGGGAACTATGGCTACACCTTC
CDR3aa: CASSESGNYGYTF

abundance: NA
d_gene: TRBD1
j_gene: TRBJ1-1
v_gene: TRBV7-2
CDR3nt: TGTGCCAGCAGCCCCAGGACAGGGGGCCCTGAAGCTTTCTTT
CDR3aa: CASSPRTGGPEAFF

abundance: few
d_gene: TRBD1
j_gene: TRBJ2-7
v_gene: TRBV5-5
CDR3nt: TGTGCCAGCAGCTCGGACAGGGGATCCTACGAGCAGTACTTC
CDR3aa: CASSSDRGSYEQYF

abundance: NA
d_gene: NA
j_gene: TRBJ1-1
v_gene: TRBV28
CDR3nt: TGTGCCAGCAGTTTGCGCGGGGACGTCAACACTGAAGCTTTCTTT
CDR3aa: CASSLRGDVNTEAFF

abundance: NA
d_gene: NA
j_gene: TRBJ1-2
v_gene: TRBV28
CDR3nt: TGTGCCAGCAGGGTCGGGGGGGTACTTGGCTACACCTTC
CDR3aa: CASRVGGVLGYTF

abundance: NA
d_gene: NA
j_gene: TRBJ1-1
v_gene: TRBV4-3
CDR3nt: TGCGCCAGCAGCTCAATCCAGAACACTGAAGCTTTCTTT
CDR3aa: CASSSIQNTEAFF

abundance: NA
d_gene: TRBD1
j_gene: TRBJ1-1
v_gene: TRBV5-1
CDR3nt: TGCGCCAGCAGCCTTACAGGGGCGAACACTGAAGCTTTCTTT
CDR3aa: CASSLTGANTEAFF

abundance: once
d_gene: TRBD1
j_gene: TRBJ1-2
v_gene: TRBV7-9
CDR3nt: TGTGCCAGCAGCCCTCCCGGGACAGGGGGTTATGGCTACACCTTC
CDR3aa: CASSPPGTGGYGYTF

abundance: NA
d_gene: NA
j_gene: TRBJ1-1
v_gene: TRBV30
CDR3nt: TGTGCCTGGAATTGGGGAGGCCCTGAAGCTTTCTTT
CDR3aa: CAWNWGGPEAFF

abundance: NA
d_gene: TRBD1
j_gene: TRBJ2-2
v_gene: TRBV10-1
CDR3nt: TGCGCCAGCAGTGAGGTGGGAAGGGGGCAAGAAAAAGACACCGGGGAGCTGTTTTTT
CDR3aa: CASSEVGRGQEKDTGELFF

abundance: NA
d_gene: TRBD1
j_gene: TRBJ1-1
v_gene: TRBV28
CDR3nt: TGTGCCAGCAAACCGGGACAGAGGGGGACTGAAGCTTTCTTT
CDR3aa: CASKPGQRGTEAFF

abundance: NA
d_gene: NA
j_gene: TRBJ1-2
v_gene: TRBV9
CDR3nt: TGTGCCAGCAGCGTAGGAACGGCTAACTATGGCTACACCTTC
CDR3aa: CASSVGTANYGYTF

abundance: NA
d_gene: NA
j_gene: TRBJ2-2
v_gene: TRBV9
CDR3nt: TGTGCCAGCAGCGTAGGCACGGGCGGGGAGCTGTTTTTT
CDR3aa: CASSVGTGGELFF

abundance: NA
d_gene: NA
j_gene: TRBJ2-3
v_gene: TRBV12-5
CDR3nt: TGTGCTAGTGGTTTGTACGGGAGCACCACAGATACGCAGTATTTT
CDR3aa: CASGLYGSTTDTQYF

abundance: NA
d_gene: NA
j_gene: TRBJ1-3
v_gene: TRBV7-8
CDR3nt: TGTGCCAGCAGCTTAGGGCAGATAAACACCATATATTTT
CDR3aa: CASSLGQINTIYF

abundance: NA
d_gene: TRBD2
j_gene: TRBJ2-3
v_gene: TRBV10-1
CDR3nt: TGCGCCAGCAGCGTACTAGCGGGAGTTACAGATACGCAGTATTTT
CDR3aa: CASSVLAGVTDTQYF

abundance: NA
d_gene: NA
j_gene: TRBJ1-6
v_gene: TRBV10-1
CDR3nt: TGCGCCAGCAGTGAGTCCGTCCGGTCACCCCTCCACTTT
CDR3aa: CASSESVRSPLHF

abundance: NA
d_gene: TRBD1
j_gene: TRBJ1-1
v_gene: TRBV11-3
CDR3nt: TGTGCCAGCAGCCAAGGACAGGCTGAAGCTTTCTTT
CDR3aa: CASSQGQAEAFF

abundance: NA
d_gene: TRBD1
j_gene: TRBJ1-4
v_gene: TRBV7-9
CDR3nt: TGTGCCAGCAGCTTGGATAGGACAGGGCTCGAAAAACTGTTTTTT
CDR3aa: CASSLDRTGLEKLFF

abundance: NA
d_gene: NA
j_gene: TRBJ1-1
v_gene: TRBV7-9
CDR3nt: TGTGCCAGCAGGAGGGATGGGACAATGAACACTGAAGCTTTCTTT
CDR3aa: CASRRDGTMNTEAFF

abundance: NA
d_gene: TRBD1
j_gene: TRBJ1-5
v_gene: TRBV5-6
CDR3nt: TGTGCCAGCAGCCTCGGACAGGGGAGTTTCCAGCCCCAGCATTTT
CDR3aa: CASSLGQGSFQPQHF

abundance: few
d_gene: TRBD2
j_gene: TRBJ2-5
v_gene: TRBV4-3
CDR3nt: TGCGCCAGCAGCCAAGCCCTAGCGGGAGGGCCAGGCAGTGAGACCCAGTACTTC
CDR3aa: CASSQALAGGPGSETQYF

abundance: NA
d_gene: TRBD1
j_gene: TRBJ1-1
v_gene: TRBV28
CDR3nt: TGTGCCAGCAGTACAGGGGCGGTAAATGAAGCTTTCTTT
CDR3aa: CASSTGAVNEAFF

abundance: NA
d_gene: NA
j_gene: TRBJ1-1
v_gene: TRBV14
CDR3nt: TGTGCCAGCAGCTCCCGGACAGCTTTGAACACTGAAGCTTTCTTT
CDR3aa: CASSSRTALNTEAFF

abundance: NA
d_gene: NA
j_gene: TRBJ1-1
v_gene: TRBV14
CDR3nt: TGTGCCAGTAACAAAGGGGGGGCCGGTTACACTGAAGCTTTCTTT
CDR3aa: CASNKGGAGYTEAFF

abundance: NA
d_gene: TRBD1
j_gene: TRBJ1-5
v_gene: TRBV7-9
CDR3nt: TGTGCCAGCAGCTTCGGCCGGGACAGGGGGCTCGGTCAGCCCCAGCATTTT
CDR3aa: CASSFGRDRGLGQPQHF

abundance: NA
d_gene: NA
j_gene: TRBJ1-2
v_gene: TRBV4-3
CDR3nt: TGCGCCAGCAGCCAAGATTTGGGGGCGCGGGGGTCTGACTATGGCTACACCTTC
CDR3aa: CASSQDLGARGSDYGYTF

abundance: NA
d_gene: NA
j_gene: TRBJ1-2
v_gene: TRBV7-9
CDR3nt: TGTGCCAGCAGCGCAGGCGGCGGAGGCTATGGCTACACCTTC
CDR3aa: CASSAGGGGYGYTF

abundance: NA
d_gene: NA
j_gene: TRBJ2-1
v_gene: TRBV5-6
CDR3nt: TGTGCCAGCAGCCCCTCCGGCTCCTTCCAGGTGCAGTTCTTC
CDR3aa: CASSPSGSFQVQFF

abundance: NA
d_gene: NA
j_gene: TRBJ2-2
v_gene: TRBV6-6
CDR3nt: TGTGCCAGCAGTTACGAGGCCGGGGAGCTGTTTTTT
CDR3aa: CASSYEAGELFF

abundance: NA
d_gene: NA
j_gene: TRBJ1-2
v_gene: TRBV7-2
CDR3nt: TGTGCCAGCAGCTTAGCTTTGGGCAGTCTTAATGGCTACACCTTC
CDR3aa: CASSLALGSLNGYTF

abundance: NA
d_gene: TRBD1
j_gene: TRBJ2-7
v_gene: TRBV5-1
CDR3nt: TGCGCCAGCAGCTTTACAGGGGACGAGCAGTACTTC
CDR3aa: CASSFTGDEQYF

abundance: NA
d_gene: NA
j_gene: TRBJ1-2
v_gene: TRBV19
CDR3nt: TGTGCCAGTAGTATCCCCTCCGCAGGGTCATATGGCTACACCTTC
CDR3aa: CASSIPSAGSYGYTF

abundance: NA
d_gene: NA
j_gene: TRBJ1-5
v_gene: TRBV7-6
CDR3nt: TGTGCCAGCAGCTTAGATTATAATCAGCCCCAGCATTTT
CDR3aa: CASSLDYNQPQHF

abundance: NA
d_gene: NA
j_gene: TRBJ1-1
v_gene: TRBV18
CDR3nt: TGTGCCAGCTCACCCCCCGGGACACTTATGAACACTGAAGCTTTCTTT
CDR3aa: CASSPPGTLMNTEAFF

abundance: NA
d_gene: NA
j_gene: TRBJ1-1
v_gene: TRBV9
CDR3nt: TGTGCCAGCAGCGTAGAGCAGAACACTGAAGCTTTCTTT
CDR3aa: CASSVEQNTEAFF

abundance: NA
d_gene: NA
j_gene: TRBJ1-2
v_gene: TRBV19
CDR3nt: TGTGCCAGTAGTGCAGGACCCAGGGGCGGTGGCTACACCTTC
CDR3aa: CASSAGPRGGGYTF

abundance: once
d_gene: TRBD1
j_gene: TRBJ1-1
v_gene: TRBV19
CDR3nt: TGTGCCAGTAGTATAGCAGGGGGCAACACTGAAGCTTTCTTT
CDR3aa: CASSIAGGNTEAFF

abundance: NA
d_gene: NA
j_gene: TRBJ2-1
v_gene: TRBV5-1
CDR3nt: TGCGCCAGCGGCAGGGACTTATACAATGAGCAGTTCTTC
CDR3aa: CASGRDLYNEQFF

abundance: few
d_gene: TRBD1
j_gene: TRBJ2-2
v_gene: TRBV27
CDR3nt: TGTGCCAGCAGTATCGTGAAAACAGGGGTAGGCGCCGGGGAGCTGTTTTTT
CDR3aa: CASSIVKTGVGAGELFF